The 8 T cell receptor gamma chains in this list originate from one sample, sequenced in a study of Vδ1+ human thymocytes (dated by TCRdb to the late 2010s). The antigens of these receptors remain unknown. The reads were generated on an Illumina MiSeq. RNA was extracted with the RNeasy mini kit and reverse transcribed using Superscript III. To generate the CDR3 amplicons, a multiplex PCR was run using pooled V-gene forward primers together with a constant-region reverse primer that carried Illumina adaptor overhangs. Clone calls in TCRdb were regenerated from the public reads with CATT, after which identical DNA sequences shared one row. Present in this sample are some 22,000 gamma-chain clones, about 13% of which were seen just once. The top ten constitute over 1.5% of the sample. Beyond this particular receptor, the publication reports: The thymic TRG and TRD repertoires appeared highly polyclonal, with Gaussian CDR3 length distributions, in contrast to the oligoclonal repertoires of peripheral blood.

The sequenced sample consisted of Vdelta1+ gamma-delta thymocytes from the thymus. Taken with the paper, the label for cell subset or site translates to: FACS-sorted CD3+ TCRalphabeta- TCRVdelta1+ TCRVdelta2- thymocytes. The receptor set was obtained from a child in the first two years of life who had congenital heart surgery.

This clone was seen only a few times. Other DNA sequences of this sample code for an identical CDR3. V is TRGV8 and J is TRGJ1 or TRGJ2. The CDR3 has 12 residues. V lost 2 bases, J lost 4 bases, and 2 bases stayed unmatched. Germline-derived CDR1 and CDR2 are VENAVY and YDSYNSRV. As DNA, the CDR3 is TGTGCCACCTGGGATACGTATTATAAGAAACTCTTT. Its translation is CATWDTYYKKLF.

The rearrangement joins TRGV5 to TRGJ1 or TRGJ2. Germline values: CDR1 VINAFY, CDR2 YDVSNSKD. There are 14 residues in the CDR3. V lost 0 bases to trimming and J lost 11 bases; unmatched junction nucleotides: 13. CDR3 sequence reads: CATWDRPPITQKLF. CDR3 sequence (DNA): TGTGCCACCTGGGACAGGCCTCCGATTACACAGAAACTCTTT.

This clone came up a few times. This specimen includes other DNA sequences encoding the same CDR3. The chain couples TRGV3 to TRGJ1 or TRGJ2. J lost 6 bases, V lost 4 bases, and 9 bases had no gene match. Looked up from germline, CDR1 is VTNTFY and CDR2 is YDVSTARD (reference sequence). This CDR3 is built from 13 residues. In nucleotides, the CDR3 is TGTGCCACCTGGGATAGGCTTTGTTATAAGAAACTCTTT. It codes for CATWDRLCYKKLF.

The rearrangement links TRGV4 to TRGJP2. V gave up 6 bases and J gave up 0 bases; unmatched junction bases: 10. The CDR3 length is 16 residues. Germline loops: CDR1 EGSTGY, CDR2 YDSYTSSV. For the CDR3, the DNA is TGTGCCACCTGGACACCTCACTATAGTAGTGATTGGATCAAGACGTTT. This translates into CATWTPHYSSDWIKTF.

The genes are TRGV2 and TRGJ1 or TRGJ2. CDR3 length: 12 residues. In germline, CDR1 is EGSNGY, CDR2 YDSYNSKV. V was clipped by 8 bases and J by 3 bases; unmatched bases: 7. CDR3 sequence reads: CATFPIYYKKLF. CDR3 sequence (DNA): TGTGCCACCTTCCCAATTTATTATAAGAAACTCTTT.

The sample holds a few counts of this clone. The chain carries TRGV8 and TRGJP2. CDR3 length: 14 residues. The ends lost 3 bases at V and 5 bases at J; junction bases unmatched: 6. Germline V gene data show CDR1 as VENAVY and CDR2 as YDSYNSRV. CDR3: CATWDGRSDWIKTF. CDR3 nucleotide sequence: TGTGCCACCTGGGATGGTCGGAGTGATTGGATCAAGACGTTT.

V gene TRGV4 combines with J gene TRGJP1. The CDR3 totals 12 residues. V lost 3 bases and J lost 7; bases outside the gene matches: 2. The V gene's germline CDR1 is EGSTGY and CDR2 YDSYTSSV. The CDR3 loop reads CATWDHGWFKIF. DNA for the CDR3: TGTGCCACCTGGGATCATGGTTGGTTCAAGATATTT.

The V and J genes are TRGV4 and TRGJ1 or TRGJ2. V gave up 6 bases and J gave up 2 bases; unmatched junction bases: 10. This CDR3 comprises 14 residues. The germline V gene encodes CDR1 EGSTGY and CDR2 YDSYTSSV. DNA of the CDR3: TGTGCCACCTGGAATGCCCCATATTATTATAAGAAACTCTTT. Translated, it gives CATWNAPYYYKKLF.